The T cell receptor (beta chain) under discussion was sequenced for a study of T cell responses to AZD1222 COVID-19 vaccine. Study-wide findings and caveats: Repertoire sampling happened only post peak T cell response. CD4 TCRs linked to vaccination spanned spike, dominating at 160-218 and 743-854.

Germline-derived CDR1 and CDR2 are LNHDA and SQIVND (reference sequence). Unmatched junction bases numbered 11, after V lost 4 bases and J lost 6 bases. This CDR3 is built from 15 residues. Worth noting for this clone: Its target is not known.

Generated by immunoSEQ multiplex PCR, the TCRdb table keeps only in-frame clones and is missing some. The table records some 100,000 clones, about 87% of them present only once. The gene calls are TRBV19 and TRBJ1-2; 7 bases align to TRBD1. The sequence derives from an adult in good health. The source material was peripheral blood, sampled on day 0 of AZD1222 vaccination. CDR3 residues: CASSRQGPEGDGYTF. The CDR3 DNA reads TGTGCCAGTAGTAGACAGGGACCCGAGGGAGATGGCTACACCTTC.